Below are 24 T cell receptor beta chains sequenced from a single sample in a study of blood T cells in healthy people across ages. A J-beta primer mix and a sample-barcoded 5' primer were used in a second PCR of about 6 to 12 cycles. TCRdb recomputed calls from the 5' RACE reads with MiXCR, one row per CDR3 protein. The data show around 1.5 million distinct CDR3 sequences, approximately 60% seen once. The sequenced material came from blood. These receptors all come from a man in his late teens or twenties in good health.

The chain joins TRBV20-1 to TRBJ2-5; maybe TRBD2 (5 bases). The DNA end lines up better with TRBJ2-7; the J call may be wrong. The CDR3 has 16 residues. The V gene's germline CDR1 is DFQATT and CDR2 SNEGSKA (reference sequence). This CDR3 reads CSASVGDRTMPYEQYF. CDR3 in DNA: TGCAGTGCTAGCGTCGGGGATCGAACGATGCCGTACGAGCAGTACTTC.

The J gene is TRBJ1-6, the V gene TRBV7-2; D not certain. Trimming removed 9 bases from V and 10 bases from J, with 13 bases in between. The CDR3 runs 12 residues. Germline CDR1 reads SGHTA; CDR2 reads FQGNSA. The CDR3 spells CASSPFDSPLHF. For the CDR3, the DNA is TGTGCCAGTAGCCCGTTTGACTCACCCCTCCACTTT.

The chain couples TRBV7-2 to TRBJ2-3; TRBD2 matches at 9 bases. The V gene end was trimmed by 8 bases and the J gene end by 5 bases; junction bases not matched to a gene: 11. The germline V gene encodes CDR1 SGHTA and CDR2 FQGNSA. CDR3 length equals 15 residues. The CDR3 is CASGLAGGPQDTQYF. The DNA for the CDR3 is TGTGCCAGCGGTTTGGCGGGGGGGCCCCAAGATACGCAGTATTTT.

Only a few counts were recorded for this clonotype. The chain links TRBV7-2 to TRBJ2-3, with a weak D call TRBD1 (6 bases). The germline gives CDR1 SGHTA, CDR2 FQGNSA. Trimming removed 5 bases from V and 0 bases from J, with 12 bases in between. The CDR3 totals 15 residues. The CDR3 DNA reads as TGTGCCAGCAGCCCCGTGGGGGCTAGCACAGATACGCAGTATTTT. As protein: CASSPVGASTDTQYF.

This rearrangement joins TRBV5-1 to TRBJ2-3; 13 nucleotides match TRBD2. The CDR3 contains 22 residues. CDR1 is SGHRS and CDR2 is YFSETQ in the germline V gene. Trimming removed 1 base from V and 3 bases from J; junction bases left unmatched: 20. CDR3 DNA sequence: TGCGCCAGCAGCTTGCCTTACCGAAGAGCCTCCTCACTAGCGGGAGGGACAGATACGCAGTATTTT. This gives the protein CASSLPYRRASSLAGGTDTQYF.

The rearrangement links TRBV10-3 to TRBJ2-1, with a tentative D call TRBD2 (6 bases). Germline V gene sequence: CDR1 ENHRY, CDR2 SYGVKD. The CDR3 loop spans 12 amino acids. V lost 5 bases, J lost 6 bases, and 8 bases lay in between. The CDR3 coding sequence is TGTGCCATCAGTCGACTAGTCAATGAGCAGTTCTTC. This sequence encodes CAISRLVNEQFF.

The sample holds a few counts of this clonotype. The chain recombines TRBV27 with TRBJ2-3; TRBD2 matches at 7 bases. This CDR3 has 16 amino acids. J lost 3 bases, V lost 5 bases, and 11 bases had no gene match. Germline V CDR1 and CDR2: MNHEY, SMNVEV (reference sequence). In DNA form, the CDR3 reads TGTGCCAGCAGTGCCACGCTAGCGGACGGAACAGATACGCAGTATTTT. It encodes CASSATLADGTDTQYF.

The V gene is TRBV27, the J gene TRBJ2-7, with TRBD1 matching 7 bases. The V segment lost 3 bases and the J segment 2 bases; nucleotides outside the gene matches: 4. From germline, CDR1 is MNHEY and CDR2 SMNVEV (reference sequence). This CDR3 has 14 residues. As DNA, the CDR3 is TGTGCCAGCAGTTTGCAGGGGGAGCCCTACGAGCAGTACTTC. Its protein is CASSLQGEPYEQYF.

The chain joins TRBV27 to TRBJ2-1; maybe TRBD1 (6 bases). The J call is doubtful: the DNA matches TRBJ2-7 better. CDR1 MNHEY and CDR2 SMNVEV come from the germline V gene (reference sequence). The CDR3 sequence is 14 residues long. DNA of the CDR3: TGTGCCAGCGCGGGCCGAGCAGGGGATGGCAAGCAGTACTTC. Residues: CASAGRAGDGKQYF.

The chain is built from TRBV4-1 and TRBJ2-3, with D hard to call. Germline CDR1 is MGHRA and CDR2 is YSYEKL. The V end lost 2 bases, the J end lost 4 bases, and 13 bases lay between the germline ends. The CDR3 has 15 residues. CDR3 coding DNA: TGCGCCAGCAGCCAAATCCATCGACGACCAGATACGCAGTATTTT. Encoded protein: CASSQIHRRPDTQYF.

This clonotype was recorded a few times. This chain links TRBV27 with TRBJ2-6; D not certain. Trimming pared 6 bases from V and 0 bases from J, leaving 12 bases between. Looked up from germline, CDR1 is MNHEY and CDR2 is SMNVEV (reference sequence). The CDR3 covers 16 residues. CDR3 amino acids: CASSPLQSSGANVLTF. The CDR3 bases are TGTGCCAGCAGCCCCCTTCAAAGCTCTGGGGCCAACGTCCTGACTTTC. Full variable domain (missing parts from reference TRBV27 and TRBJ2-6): EAQVTQNPRYLITVTGKKLTVTCSQNMNHEYMSWYRQDPGLGLRQIYYSMNVEVTDKGDVPEGYKVSRKEKRNFPLILESPSPNQTSLYFCASSPLQSSGANVLTFGAGSRLTVL.

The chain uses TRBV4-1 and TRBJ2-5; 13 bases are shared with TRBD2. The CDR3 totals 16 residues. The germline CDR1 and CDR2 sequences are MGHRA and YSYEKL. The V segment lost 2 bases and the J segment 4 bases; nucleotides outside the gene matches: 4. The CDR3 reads CASSQSRLAGGETQYF. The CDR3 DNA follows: TGCGCCAGCAGCCAATCTCGACTAGCGGGAGGAGAGACCCAGTACTTC.

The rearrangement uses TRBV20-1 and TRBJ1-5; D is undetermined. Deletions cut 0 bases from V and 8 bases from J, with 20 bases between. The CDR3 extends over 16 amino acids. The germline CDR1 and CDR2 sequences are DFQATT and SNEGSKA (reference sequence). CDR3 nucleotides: TGCAGTGCTAGAGAGAGACGACTGACCGAGGCGAAGCCCCAGCATTTT. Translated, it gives CSARERRLTEAKPQHF.

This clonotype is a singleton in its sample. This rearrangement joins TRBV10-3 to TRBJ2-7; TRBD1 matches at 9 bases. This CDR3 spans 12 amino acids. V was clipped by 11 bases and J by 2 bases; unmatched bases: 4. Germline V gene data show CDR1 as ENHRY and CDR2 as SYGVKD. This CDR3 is CAARDRAYEQYF. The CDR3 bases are TGTGCCGCCCGGGACAGGGCCTACGAGCAGTACTTC.

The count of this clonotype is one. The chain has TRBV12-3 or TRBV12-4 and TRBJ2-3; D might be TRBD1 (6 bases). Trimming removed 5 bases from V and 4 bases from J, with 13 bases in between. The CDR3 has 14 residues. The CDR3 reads CASSATGPPDTQYF. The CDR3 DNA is TGTGCCAGCAGTGCGACAGGACCCCCAGATACGCAGTATTTT.

The CDR3 protein is CASSLLPGDGTYEQYF. In nucleotides, the CDR3 is TGTGCCAGCAGTCTACTCCCGGGCGACGGAACCTACGAGCAGTACTTC. J is TRBJ2-7 and V is TRBV27; no firm D call. With 5 bases removed from V and 2 bases from J, the gap between germline ends came to 19 bases. The CDR3 covers 16 residues. The germline gives CDR1 MNHEY, CDR2 SMNVEV (reference sequence).

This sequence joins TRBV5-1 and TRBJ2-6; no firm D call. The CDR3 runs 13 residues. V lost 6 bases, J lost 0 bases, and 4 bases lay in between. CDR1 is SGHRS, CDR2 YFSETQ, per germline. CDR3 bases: TGCGCCAGCATGGACTCTGGGGCCAACGTCCTGACTTTC. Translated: CASMDSGANVLTF. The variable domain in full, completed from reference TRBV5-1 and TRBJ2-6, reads KAGVTQTPRYLIKTRGQQVTLSCSPISGHRSVSWYQQTPGQGLQFLFEYFSETQRNKGNFPGRFSGRQFSNSRSEMNVSTLELGDSALYLCASMDSGANVLTFGAGSRLTVL.

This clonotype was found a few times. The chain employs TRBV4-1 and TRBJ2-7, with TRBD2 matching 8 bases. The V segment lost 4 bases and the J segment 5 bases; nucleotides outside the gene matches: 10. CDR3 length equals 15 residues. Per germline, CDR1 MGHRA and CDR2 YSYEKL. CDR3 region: CASSRTGTSGDEQYF. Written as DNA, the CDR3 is TGCGCCAGCAGCCGCACCGGGACTAGTGGCGACGAGCAGTACTTC.

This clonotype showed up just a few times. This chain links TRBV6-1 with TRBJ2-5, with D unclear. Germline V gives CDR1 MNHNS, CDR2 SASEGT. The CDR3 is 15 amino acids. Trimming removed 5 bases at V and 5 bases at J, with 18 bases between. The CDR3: CASSPSPTPMETQYF. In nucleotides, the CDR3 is TGTGCCAGCAGTCCCTCCCCAACCCCAATGGAGACCCAGTACTTC.

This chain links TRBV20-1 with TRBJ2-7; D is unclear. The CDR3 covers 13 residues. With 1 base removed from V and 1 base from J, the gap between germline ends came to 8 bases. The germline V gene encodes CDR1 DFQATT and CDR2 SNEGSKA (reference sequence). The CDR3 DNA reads TGCAGTGCTAGAGCCTCGACTTCCTACGAGCAGTACTTC. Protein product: CSARASTSYEQYF.

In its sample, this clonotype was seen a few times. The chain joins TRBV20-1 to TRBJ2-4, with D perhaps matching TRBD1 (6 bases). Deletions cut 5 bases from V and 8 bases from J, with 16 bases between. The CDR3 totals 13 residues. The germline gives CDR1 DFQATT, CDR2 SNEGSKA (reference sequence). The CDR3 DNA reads TGCAGTGCTGCTTGGACAGCTCTGGACATTCAGTACTTC. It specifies CSAAWTALDIQYF.

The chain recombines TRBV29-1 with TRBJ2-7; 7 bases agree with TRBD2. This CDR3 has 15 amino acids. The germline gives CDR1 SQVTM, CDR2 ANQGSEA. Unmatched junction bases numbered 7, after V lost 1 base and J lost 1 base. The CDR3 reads CSVEVGRGRSYEQYF. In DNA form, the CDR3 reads TGCAGCGTTGAAGTCGGGCGGGGGAGATCCTACGAGCAGTACTTC.

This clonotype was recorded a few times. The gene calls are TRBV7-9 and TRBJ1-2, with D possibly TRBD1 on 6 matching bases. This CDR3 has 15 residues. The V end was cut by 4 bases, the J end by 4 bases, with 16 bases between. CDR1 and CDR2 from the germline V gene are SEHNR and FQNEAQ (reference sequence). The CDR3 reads CASSSTRTESYGYTF. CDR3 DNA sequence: TGTGCCAGCAGCTCCACTCGGACAGAAAGCTATGGCTACACCTTC.

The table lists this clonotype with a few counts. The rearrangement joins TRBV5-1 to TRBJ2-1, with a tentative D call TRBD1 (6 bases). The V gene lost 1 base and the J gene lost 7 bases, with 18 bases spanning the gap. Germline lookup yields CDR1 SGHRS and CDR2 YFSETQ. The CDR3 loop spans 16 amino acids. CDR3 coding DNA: TGCGCCAGCAGCTTGAATACAGGGATGGGGGCAAATGAGCAGTTCTTC. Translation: CASSLNTGMGANEQFF.